This T cell receptor beta chain emerged from a study of cytomegalovirus exposure and HLA in healthy donors. Overall study: The roughly 120 validation repertoires matched the roughly 700 first-cohort repertoires in platform, a later analysis reported.

Method: immunoSEQ multiplex PCR; TCRdb's copy keeps in-frame clones and lacks some. The data contain approximately 170,000 clones, 85% of them singletons. As to this clone: Its antigen remains unknown.

The germline V gene has CDR1 SGHTA and CDR2 FQGTGA. This CDR3 spans 14 amino acids. V dropped 5 bases and J dropped 4; count of bases not matched to a gene: 5. Study-wide results and caveats: Rarity characterized most TCR sequences, yet some public TCRs appeared in many donors.

This clonotype was sampled from a man younger than 35 in good health and CMV-seropositive. The source material was PBMCs. The chain joins TRBV7-3 to TRBJ2-3, with 8 bases fitting TRBD2. DNA for the CDR3: TGTGCCAGCAGCCCGACGGGGGGGGCAGATACGCAGTATTTT. Translated: CASSPTGGADTQYF.